Below, 32 T cell receptor beta chains from the same sample are listed, as sequenced in a study of post-analysis software for immune sequencing data. Study-wide results and caveats: Patients showed TRBV5-6, TRBV5-1 and TRBV20-1 among five TRBV segments more frequent than in controls.

No antigen has been identified for these receptors. Presence of unique molecular identifiers characterized the TCR beta cDNA libraries. TCRdb called the PCR reads again in MiXCR, with one record for every CDR3 protein. Of about 210,000 distinct CDR3 sequences in the sample, over 25% were seen once. The source material was blood. The receptors come from a girl younger than 18 with multiple sclerosis.

The genes are TRBV15 and TRBJ2-1; D call uncertain. V was cut by 4 bases and J by 13 bases, with 23 bases left in between. The CDR3 has 15 residues. Germline V gives CDR1 LNHNV, CDR2 YYDKDF (reference sequence). The CDR3 sequence is CATSTPRSSQETQFF. DNA of the CDR3: TGTGCCACCAGCACCCCGAGGTCTTCCCAAGAGACCCAGTTCTTC. The whole variable domain, remainder taken from reference TRBV15 and TRBJ2-1, is DAMVIQNPRYQVTQFGKPVTLSCSQTLNHNVMYWYQQKSSQAPKLLFHYYDKDFNNEADTPDNFQSRRPNTSFCFLDIRSPGLGDTAMYLCATSTPRSSQETQFFGPGTRLTVL.

Turning to this clonotype: A junction boundary mismatches the germline segment, possibly from a read error. The chain joins TRBV4-1 to TRBJ1-5, with TRBD1 identical over 8 bases. Germline CDR1 MGHRA, CDR2 YSYEKL. The CDR3 has 15 residues. DNA of the CDR3: TGCGCCAGCAGCCGGCAGGGGGCTAGCAGTCAGCCCCAGCATTTT. Protein product: CASSRQGASSQPQHF.

Worth noting for this clonotype: A much larger clone is a single base away; this may be a read error. The chain combines TRBV5-4 with TRBJ2-3; 7 bases fit TRBD2. CDR3 length: 16 amino acids. V trimming: 2 bases; J trimming: 6 bases; junction bases outside the gene matches: 12. CDR1 and CDR2 (germline): SGHNT, YYREEE (reference sequence). The chain's CDR3 is CASSLWLGRGSDTQYF. In DNA, the CDR3 is TGTGCCAGCAGCTTATGGTTGGGGCGGGGGAGCGATACGCAGTATTTT.

This clonotype was counted at least ten times. The V and J genes are TRBV6-4 and TRBJ2-3; possibly TRBD2 for D (7 bases). This CDR3 is 16 amino acids long. V shed 0 bases and J shed 4 bases, with 14 bases lying between them. Germline CDR1 reads MRHNA; CDR2 reads SNTAGT. Written as DNA, the CDR3 is TGTGCCAGCAGTGACTCGGACGGCGGGGGCGCAGATACGCAGTATTTT. It encodes CASSDSDGGGADTQYF.

This CDR3 is CASSPRGAITDTQYF. CDR3 bases: TGTGCCAGCTCACCACGGGGGGCCATCACAGATACGCAGTATTTT. The chain has TRBV18 and TRBJ2-3; D might be TRBD1 or TRBD2, each matching 6 bases. V was trimmed by 1 base and J by 2 bases, leaving 10 bases between them. The CDR3 is 15 residues long. From germline, CDR1 is KGHSH and CDR2 LQKENI.

The table lists this clonotype with a few counts. This chain connects TRBV7-2 to TRBJ1-2, with a tentative D call TRBD1 (5 bases). The CDR3 spans 14 residues. Germline lookup yields CDR1 SGHTA and CDR2 FQGNSA. Trimming pared 4 bases from V and 3 bases from J, leaving 12 bases between. The CDR3 DNA reads as TGTGCCAGCAGCTCCGGGGGGGGTGACTATGGCTACACCTTC. Protein: CASSSGGGDYGYTF.

This clonotype was observed at least ten times. The rearrangement uses TRBV12-3 or TRBV12-4 and TRBJ2-6; D is perhaps TRBD2 (5 bases). CDR3 length: 17 residues. The ends were cut back, 5 bases at V and 0 bases at J, with 14 bases in the middle. CDR3 DNA sequence: TGTGCCAGCAGTCGCCACTCCGGGGTCTCTGGGGCCAACGTCCTGACTTTC. This gives the protein CASSRHSGVSGANVLTF.

The J gene is TRBJ2-5, the V gene TRBV20-1; TRBD1 agrees at 8 bases. Judging by the DNA end, TRBJ2-7 fits better; the J call may be wrong. Germline CDR1 is DFQATT and CDR2 is SNEGSKA (reference sequence). The CDR3 consists of 15 residues. The CDR3 bases are TGCAGTGCTAGGGCTCAGGGGGCGACTATCTACGAGCAGTACTTC. As protein: CSARAQGATIYEQYF.

The V call is TRBV5-6, the J call TRBJ2-3; TRBD2 aligns across 8 bases. The CDR3 spans 14 residues. The germline CDR1 and CDR2 sequences are SGHDT and YYEEEE. Trimming cost V 4 bases and J 3 bases; bases outside gene matches: 4. The CDR3 loop is CASSLLAETDTQYF. The CDR3 DNA reads TGTGCCAGCAGCCTACTAGCGGAGACAGATACGCAGTATTTT.

As concerns this clonotype: This may be a read error, as it is one base from a much larger clone. The V call is TRBV2, the J call TRBJ2-3; TRBD2 matches at 9 bases. The germline V gene encodes CDR1 SNHLY and CDR2 FYNNEI. This CDR3 has 16 residues. V was pared by 6 bases and J by 5 bases, with 12 bases of the junction left unmatched. The CDR3 coding sequence is TGTGCCAGCAGGGATCAGCTAGCGGGATCAGGAGATACGCAGTATTTT. The encoded protein is CASRDQLAGSGDTQYF.

This clonotype was detected ten times or more. V usage is TRBV20-1 and J usage is TRBJ2-4; TRBD2 agrees at 9 bases. Germline V CDR1 and CDR2: DFQATT, SNEGSKA (reference sequence). The CDR3 is 15 amino acids. Trimming took 1 base from V and 5 from J; bases not matched to a gene: 6. CDR3 DNA: TGCAGTGCTAGAGGGTTAGCGGGGGCGGAAAACATTCAGTACTTC. This codes for CSARGLAGAENIQYF.

On this clonotype: A read error may produce the germline difference seen at one junction end. The chain is built from TRBV20-1 and TRBJ2-1; 8 bases agree with TRBD1. This CDR3 contains 15 residues. The germline V gene encodes CDR1 DFQATT and CDR2 SNEGSKA (reference sequence). The CDR3 DNA reads as TGCAGTACTAGAGCCAGGACAGGGAAAAACCACTACCAGTTCTTC. This sequence encodes CSTRARTGKNHYQFF.

The sample holds many counts of this clonotype. Germline is not matched at one junction end, which may reflect a read error. The chain has TRBV5-1 and TRBJ2-5, with unresolved D. The germline gives CDR1 SGHRS, CDR2 YFSETQ. There are 11 residues in the CDR3. The CDR3 spells CASSSGETQYF. CDR3 sequence (DNA): TGTGCCAGCAGCTCCGGGGAGACCCAGTACTTC.

Points on this clonotype: Relative to the germline gene, one junction end is altered; a read error may explain this. Here the CDR3 DNA reads TGTGCCAGCAGTTTTGGTGGGGGGGCGTATACAGATGCGCAGTATTTT. The encoded protein is CASSFGGGAYTDAQYF. This chain joins TRBV12-3 or TRBV12-4 and TRBJ2-3; D is possibly TRBD2 (7 bases). The CDR3 extends over 16 amino acids.

In its sample, this clonotype was seen many times. The V call is TRBV6-2 or TRBV6-3, the J call TRBJ2-1, with D perhaps assigned TRBD1 or TRBD2 (6 bases each). The germline gives CDR1 MNHEY, CDR2 SVGEGT. The CDR3 totals 13 residues. Trimming took 3 bases from V and 8 from J, leaving 11 bases between them. CDR3 DNA: TGTGCCAGCAGTTATGGGGGGCCCTATGAGCAGTTCTTC. It specifies CASSYGGPYEQFF.

Regarding this clonotype: At one end the junction does not follow the germline gene, possibly because of a read error. The chain has TRBV5-1 and TRBJ2-1; TRBD2 matches 11 bases. This CDR3 contains 15 residues. Germline V CDR1 and CDR2: SGHRS, YFSETQ. The CDR3 nucleotides are TGCGCCAGCAGCCCGGGACTAGCGGACTACAATGAGCAGGTCTTC. This translates into CASSPGLADYNEQVF.

This clonotype occurred many times. The chain joins TRBV20-1 to TRBJ2-4; possibly TRBD2 for D (7 bases). Germline lookup yields CDR1 DFQATT and CDR2 SNEGSKA (reference sequence). V shed 0 bases and J shed 6 bases, with 15 bases lying between them. The CDR3 extends over 15 amino acids. CDR3 loop: CSARDPAGAGNIQYF. CDR3 sequence (DNA): TGCAGTGCTAGAGACCCGGCGGGGGCCGGAAACATTCAGTACTTC.

This clonotype has more than one count but fewer than ten. V and J are TRBV2 and TRBJ2-1, with 8 nucleotides matching TRBD1. This CDR3 is 16 amino acids long. Per germline, CDR1 SNHLY and CDR2 FYNNEI. Trimming removed 6 bases from V and 2 bases from J; junction bases left unmatched: 9. CDR3 amino acids: CASRLRGPGPYNEQFF. CDR3 nucleotides: TGTGCCAGCAGACTCAGGGGGCCAGGGCCCTACAATGAGCAGTTCTTC.

The J gene is TRBJ1-3, the V gene TRBV7-3; D is unclear. The CDR3 length is 13 residues. V was clipped by 5 bases and J by 4 bases, with 9 bases between them. Germline V CDR1 and CDR2: SGHTA, FQGTGA. As DNA, the CDR3 is TGTGCCAGCAGCGCCGGATCGGGAAACACCATATATTTT. Translation: CASSAGSGNTIYF.

With respect to this clonotype: This may arise from a read error, as a much more abundant clone is one base away. The rearrangement joins TRBV20-1 to TRBJ2-5, with D maybe TRBD2 (7 bases). In germline, CDR1 is DFQATT, CDR2 SNEGSKA (reference sequence). The CDR3 consists of 13 residues. V was shortened by 6 bases and J by 11 bases, with 22 bases between the two germline ends. The CDR3 region has the DNA TGCAGTGCCCTCGGGGGGCAAGTCAATGAGCAGTACTTC. Its translation: CSALGGQVNEQYF.

This chain links TRBV7-9 with TRBJ2-1; 8 positions match TRBD2. V lost 5 bases and J lost 8; bases outside the gene matches: 14. Germline-derived CDR1 and CDR2 are SEHNR and FQNEAQ (reference sequence). The CDR3 has 16 amino acids. The DNA for the CDR3 is TGTGCCAGCAGCCCCCCTGACCGGGAGGGCCTGGATGAGCAGTTCTTC. Translating gives CASSPPDREGLDEQFF.

The CDR3 nucleotides are TGCAGCGTGTGGGGGGACAGCCAAGAGACCCAGTACTTC. Encoded protein: CSVWGDSQETQYF. This chain uses TRBV29-1 with TRBJ2-5, with a weak D call TRBD1 (7 bases). Trimming took 6 bases from V and 1 from J, leaving 12 bases between them. CDR3 length: 13 residues. The V gene's germline CDR1 is SQVTM and CDR2 ANQGSEA.

This clonotype was detected only a few times. The V and J genes are TRBV7-9 and TRBJ2-1, with TRBD2 identical over 16 bases. CDR1 is SEHNR and CDR2 is FQNEAQ in the germline V gene (reference sequence). The ends lost 6 bases at V and 5 bases at J; junction bases unmatched: 7. The CDR3 totals 17 residues. The CDR3 sequence: CASSLGGLAGGDNEQFF. The DNA of the CDR3 is TGTGCCAGCAGTTTGGGGGGACTAGCGGGAGGGGACAATGAGCAGTTCTTC.

Worth noting for this clonotype: This may come from a read error, since a much larger clone is one base off. J is TRBJ2-6 and V is TRBV29-1; D is uncertain. CDR1 and CDR2 (germline): SQVTM, ANQGSEA. The CDR3 extends over 14 amino acids. Trimming removed 6 bases from V and 0 bases from J, with 9 bases in between. Written as DNA, the CDR3 is TGCAGCGTCACTGACGCCTCTGGGGCCAACGTCCTGACTTTC. Amino acids: CSVTDASGANVLTF.

CDR3: CASSREGGRADTQYF. CDR3 DNA: TGTGCCAGCAGCCGGGAGGGGGGTCGGGCAGATACGCAGTATTTT. V usage is TRBV5-5 and J usage is TRBJ2-3; TRBD2 aligns across 8 bases. Unmatched junction bases numbered 8, after V lost 4 bases and J lost 4 bases. In germline, CDR1 is SGHKS, CDR2 YYEKEE (reference sequence). The CDR3 has 15 residues.

This clonotype was seen a handful of times. The CDR3: CASKGNLNEKLFF. CDR3 DNA: TGTGCCAGCAAGGGGAACCTTAATGAAAAACTGTTTTTT. The J gene is TRBJ1-4, the V gene TRBV6-1; TRBD1 is a possible D gene (5 bases). Germline CDR1 MNHNS, CDR2 SASEGT. Trimming pared 7 bases from V and 4 bases from J, leaving 10 bases between. This CDR3 comprises 13 residues.

Points on this clonotype: It is likely a read error, because the conserved phenylalanine at the end of the CDR3 is missing. The limits of the CDR3 on the DNA are not certain, so only TCRdb's listed CDR3 is given. The rearrangement joins TRBV9 to TRBJ2-5; the table's TRBD1 call for D was not verified on the DNA. The germline V gene encodes CDR1 SGDLS and CDR2 YYNGEE. The CDR3 length equals 13 residues, ends included. The CDR3 protein is CASEGQGVYTFGS.

Worth noting for this clonotype: A much more abundant neighbour one base away suggests this may be a read error. The rearrangement joins TRBV18 to TRBJ2-1; D is uncertain. The germline V gene encodes CDR1 KGHSH and CDR2 LQKENI. V shed 2 bases and J shed 0 bases, with 8 bases lying between them. The CDR3 spans 15 residues. This chain's CDR3 is CASSPVSSSYNEQFF. CDR3 coding DNA: TGTGCCAGCTCACCAGTAAGTAGCTCCTACAATGAGCAGTTCTTC.

Comment on this clonotype: An end of the junction differs from the germline gene, which may be a read error. The chain employs TRBV20-1 and TRBJ2-2, with 10 bases matching TRBD1. The CDR3 spans 14 residues. The germline CDR1 and CDR2 sequences are DFQATT and SNEGSKA (reference sequence). In nucleotides, the CDR3 is TGCAGTGCTTGGGGACAGGGGAAGCCCGGGGAGCGGTTTTTT. It is translated as CSAWGQGKPGERFF.

Regarding this clonotype: A junction end diverges from the germline sequence, so it may reflect a read error. V and J are TRBV25-1 and TRBJ1-5; D not resolved. The CDR3 is 14 residues long. Per the germline V gene, CDR1 is MGHDK and CDR2 is SYGVNS. The CDR3 bases are TGTGCCAGCAGGGAATTGGGGTTGGCTGCCCGTCAGCATTTT. Its translation: CASRELGLAARQHF.

This clonotype showed up many times. V gene TRBV28 combines with J gene TRBJ2-7, with D unclear. Trimming removed 1 base at V and 2 bases at J, with 3 bases between. CDR3 size: 12 residues. Germline CDR1 is MDHEN and CDR2 is SYDVKM. Written as DNA, the CDR3 is TGTGCCAGCAGTTTATCAACCTACGAGCAGTACTTC. Translation gives CASSLSTYEQYF.

This clonotype was observed at least ten times. The chain employs TRBV12-3 or TRBV12-4 and TRBJ2-3; D not certain. The CDR3 loop spans 12 amino acids. V shed 4 bases and J shed 6 bases, with 8 bases lying between them. CDR3 bases: TGTGCCAGCAGTTCCCTATCCGATACGCAGTATTTT. This sequence encodes CASSSLSDTQYF.